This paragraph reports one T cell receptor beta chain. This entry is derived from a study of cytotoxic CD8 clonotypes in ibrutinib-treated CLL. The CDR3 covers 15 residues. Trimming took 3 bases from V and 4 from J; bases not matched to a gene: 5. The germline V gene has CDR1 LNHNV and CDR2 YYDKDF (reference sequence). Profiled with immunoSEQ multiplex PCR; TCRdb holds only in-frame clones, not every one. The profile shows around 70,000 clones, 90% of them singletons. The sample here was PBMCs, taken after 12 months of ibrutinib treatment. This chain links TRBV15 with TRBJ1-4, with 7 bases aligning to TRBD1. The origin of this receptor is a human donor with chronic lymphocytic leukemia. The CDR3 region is CATSRPGQINEKLFF. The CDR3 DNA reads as TGTGCCACCAGCAGGCCGGGACAGATTAATGAAAAACTGTTTTTT.